Presented here are 15 T cell receptor beta chains from one specimen sequenced in a study of T cells in localized non-small cell lung cancer. Some clones are missing from TCRdb's copy, which holds only in-frame ones; the method was immunoSEQ multiplex PCR. Counted here are about 130,000 clones, roughly 90% occurring once; the ten biggest clones make up over 1.5%. This sample comprised peripheral blood, obtained before any cancer treatment. These TCRs come from a female donor at least 60 years old with stage I lung adenocarcinoma.

The J gene is TRBJ1-4, the V gene TRBV10-3, with D hard to call. Trimming cost V 9 bases and J 5 bases, with 16 bases left between them. The germline V gene encodes CDR1 ENHRY and CDR2 SYGVKD. The CDR3 is made up of 14 amino acids. CDR3 region: CAISGAAENEKLFF. The CDR3 nucleotides are TGTGCCATTTCCGGCGCGGCGGAAAATGAAAAACTGTTTTTT.

This chain connects TRBV27 to TRBJ2-7; D not resolved. Germline values: CDR1 MNHEY, CDR2 SMNVEV (reference sequence). V shed 2 bases and J shed 0 bases, with 8 bases lying between them. This CDR3 has 14 amino acids. CDR3 residues: CASSLQGSSYEQYF. DNA of the CDR3: TGTGCCAGCAGTTTACAAGGCAGCTCCTACGAGCAGTACTTC.

The CDR3 loop reads CASSSPGISYNEQFF. In nucleotides, the CDR3 is TGTGCCAGCAGCTCCCCGGGAATCTCCTACAATGAGCAGTTCTTC. This chain links TRBV7-8 with TRBJ2-1; D may be TRBD2 (5 bases). The length of the CDR3 is 15 residues. The germline V gene encodes CDR1 SGHVS and CDR2 FQNEAQ. Trimming stripped 4 bases from V and 0 bases from J, with 10 bases between.

The chain employs TRBV5-1 and TRBJ1-2; no definite D call. V was clipped by 8 bases and J by 4 bases, with 15 bases between them. Germline V gene sequence: CDR1 SGHRS, CDR2 YFSETQ. CDR3 length: 13 residues. The CDR3: CASGVDSPYGYTF. The CDR3 bases are TGCGCCAGTGGGGTGGACTCCCCCTATGGCTACACCTTC.

The chain has TRBV7-3 and TRBJ2-2; D gene ambiguous. The length of the CDR3 is 13 residues. CDR1 is SGHTA, CDR2 FQGTGA, per germline. The germline V and J ends were trimmed by 5 bases and 6 bases, with 10 bases remaining between them. The CDR3: CASSPRPAGELFF. The CDR3 DNA is TGTGCCAGCAGCCCCAGGCCGGCCGGGGAGCTGTTTTTT.

This chain joins TRBV5-1 and TRBJ2-7, with TRBD1 matching 9 bases. This CDR3 region has 16 residues. V was pared by 1 base and J by 7 bases, with 12 bases of the junction left unmatched. Looked up from germline, CDR1 is SGHRS and CDR2 is YFSETQ. The CDR3 DNA reads as TGCGCCAGCAGCTTGTCCCCCGGGACAGGGAGTGGTGAGCAGTACTTC. Its translation: CASSLSPGTGSGEQYF.

The rearrangement uses TRBV19 and TRBJ2-7; D ambiguous. Germline lookup yields CDR1 LNHDA and CDR2 SQIVND (reference sequence). The CDR3 length is 16 residues. V lost 3 bases to trimming and J lost 0 bases, with 15 bases between them. The CDR3 coding sequence is TGTGCCAGTAGTATTCCGGTGGGATCAAGCTCCTACGAGCAGTACTTC. As protein: CASSIPVGSSSYEQYF.

The table lists this clone with a count of one. The chain joins TRBV30 to TRBJ2-5; a weak D match, TRBD1 (5 bases). The germline CDR1 and CDR2 sequences are GTSNPN and SVGIG (reference sequence). Trimming pared 8 bases from V and 5 bases from J, leaving 21 bases between. The CDR3 is 14 residues long. The CDR3 nucleotides read TGTGCCGTGGCAGGGTCCGGTGCCACGGAGACCCAGTACTTC. Amino acids: CAVAGSGATETQYF.

Worth noting for this clone: The junction departs from the called germline gene at one end, perhaps through a read error. The chain is built from TRBV7-7 and TRBJ2-1; D is possibly TRBD1 or TRBD2 (5 bases each). The CDR3 spans 15 residues. Germline V gene lookup returns CDR1 SSHAT and CDR2 FNYEAQ (reference sequence). CDR3 DNA: TGTGCTAGCAGCTTAGCGTCGGGACCGTACAATGAGCAGTTCTTC. The encoded protein is CASSLASGPYNEQFF.

The chain uses TRBV27 and TRBJ2-3, with 9 bases lining up with TRBD2. The germline gives CDR1 MNHEY, CDR2 SMNVEV (reference sequence). This CDR3 has 16 amino acids. J lost 4 bases, V lost 5 bases, and 10 bases had no gene match. This chain's CDR3 is CASSVTAGGSADTQYF. DNA for the CDR3: TGTGCCAGCAGTGTTACAGCGGGAGGTTCGGCAGATACGCAGTATTTT.

The chain joins TRBV7-6 to TRBJ1-2, with a tentative D call TRBD1 (5 bases). The CDR3 is made up of 14 amino acids. Per the germline V gene, CDR1 is SGHVS and CDR2 is FNYEAQ. Trimming pared 0 bases from V and 4 bases from J, leaving 9 bases between. The CDR3 protein is CASSLAEGPYGYTF. The CDR3 nucleotides are TGTGCCAGCAGCTTAGCAGAGGGGCCCTATGGCTACACCTTC.

V and J are TRBV5-1 and TRBJ2-1, with 9 bases matching TRBD1. Germline values: CDR1 SGHRS, CDR2 YFSETQ. After removal of 5 bases from V and 8 bases from J, the junction contained 11 bases not matched to a gene. This CDR3 has 15 residues. The CDR3 region has the DNA TGCGCCAGCAGTTGGATGGACAGGGGAGGGTATGAGCAGTTCTTC. It codes for CASSWMDRGGYEQFF.

DNA of the CDR3: TGTGCCAGCAGTTTATTTGGTCCTAGCGGGAGAACCGGGGAGCTGTTTTTT. This sequence encodes CASSLFGPSGRTGELFF. This chain connects TRBV28 to TRBJ2-2, with 10 bases that match TRBD2. From germline, CDR1 is MDHEN and CDR2 SYDVKM. This CDR3 has 17 amino acids. With V trimmed by 1 base and J by 5 bases, 7 bases remained unmatched.

This chain links TRBV10-3 with TRBJ2-1; D gene unclear. The germline CDR1 and CDR2 sequences are ENHRY and SYGVKD. There are 12 residues in the CDR3. Trimming cost V 6 bases and J 12 bases, with 15 bases left between them. In DNA, the CDR3 is TGTGCCATCAGCCCCGACCCCGGCGGGCAGTTCTTC. It encodes CAISPDPGGQFF.

This sequence joins TRBV6-4 and TRBJ2-3, with D tentatively TRBD1 or TRBD2 (6 bases each). This CDR3 spans 14 amino acids. The germline V gene has CDR1 MRHNA and CDR2 SNTAGT. Between the trimmed V and J ends, which lost 3 bases and 4 bases, there was a span of 11 bases. The CDR3 nucleotides are TGTGCCAGCAGTGAAATTGGGGGGCCAGATACGCAGTATTTT. Translating it yields CASSEIGGPDTQYF.